What follows are 3 T cell receptor beta chains derived from one specimen sequenced in a study of T cells expressing NK-cell markers (dated by TCRdb to the early 2020s). The library was produced with 5' RACE. TCRdb records Illumina HiSeq 2000 as the sequencer. Based on TCRdb reprocessing of the reads, there is one entry per CDR3 protein sequence, and DNA is missing. This sample's table has entries for more than 400,000 distinct CDR3 sequences. Of the sample, 7.3% is held by the ten largest clones. The source material was blood T cells: a sorted CD56 or NKG2C T cell subset, CD4+ or CD8+ T cells, or bulk PBMC T cells (not recorded which). All receptors come from a woman aged 18 to 69 in good health.

J is TRBJ2-5 and V is TRBV20-1; TCRdb reports TRBD1, a call that lacks DNA to check it against. The CDR3 is 12 residues long. CDR1 and CDR2 (germline): DFQATT, SNEGSKA (reference sequence). CDR3 sequence: CSARDRGETQYF.

This chain links TRBV28 with TRBJ2-7; TCRdb returns TRBD1, unconfirmable since there is no DNA. Germline values: CDR1 MDHEN, CDR2 SYDVKM. This CDR3 comprises 15 residues. The CDR3 sequence: CASTLGQVGLYEQYF.

V is TRBV4-2 and J is TRBJ1-1. The germline V gene encodes CDR1 LGHNA and CDR2 YNFKEQ. This CDR3 region has 15 residues. This CDR3 reads CASSQPGRAVAEAFF.